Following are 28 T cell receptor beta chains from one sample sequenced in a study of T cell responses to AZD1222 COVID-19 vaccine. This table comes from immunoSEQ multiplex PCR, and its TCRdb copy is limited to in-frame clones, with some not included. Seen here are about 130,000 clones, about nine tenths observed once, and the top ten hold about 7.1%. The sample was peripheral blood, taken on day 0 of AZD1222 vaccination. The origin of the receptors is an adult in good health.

CDR3 protein: CARGKMNTEAFF. The CDR3 coding sequence is TGTGCCAGGGGAAAGATGAACACTGAAGCTTTCTTT. This chain joins TRBV30 and TRBJ1-1; a possible D gene is TRBD1 (5 bases). Germline V gives CDR1 GTSNPN, CDR2 SVGIG (reference sequence). V was cut by 8 bases and J by 0 bases, with 10 bases left in between. This CDR3 has 12 residues.

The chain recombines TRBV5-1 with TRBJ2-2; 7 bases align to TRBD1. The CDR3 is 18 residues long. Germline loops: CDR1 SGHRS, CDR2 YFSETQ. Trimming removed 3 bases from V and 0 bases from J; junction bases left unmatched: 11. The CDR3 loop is CASSSPGTGQTNTGELFF. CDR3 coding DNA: TGCGCCAGCAGCTCGCCCGGTACGGGACAGACGAACACCGGGGAGCTGTTTTTT. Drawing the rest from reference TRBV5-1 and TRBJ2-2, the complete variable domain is KAGVTQTPRYLIKTRGQQVTLSCSPISGHRSVSWYQQTPGQGLQFLFEYFSETQRNKGNFPGRFSGRQFSNSRSEMNVSTLELGDSALYLCASSSPGTGQTNTGELFFGEGSRLTVL.

The CDR3 is CASSQDTPGQGSSDFYGYTF. Here the CDR3 DNA reads TGTGCCAGCAGCCAAGATACGCCAGGACAGGGGTCCTCCGACTTCTATGGCTACACCTTC. The chain carries TRBV3-1 (or the pseudogene TRBV3-2) and TRBJ1-2, with 9 positions matching TRBD1. The CDR3 totals 20 residues. In germline, CDR1 is LGHDT, CDR2 YNNKEL (reference sequence). Trimming at V came to 0 bases and at J to 4 bases, leaving 18 bases not matched to a gene.

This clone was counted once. As DNA, the CDR3 is TGTGCCAGCAGCCGGGGACAGGGCTACTATGGCTACACCTTC. It encodes CASSRGQGYYGYTF. The chain is built from TRBV7-2 and TRBJ1-2; 9 bases map to TRBD1. The CDR3 sequence is 14 residues long. CDR1 is SGHTA, CDR2 FQGNSA, per germline. V lost 5 bases to trimming and J lost 3 bases; unmatched junction nucleotides: 4.

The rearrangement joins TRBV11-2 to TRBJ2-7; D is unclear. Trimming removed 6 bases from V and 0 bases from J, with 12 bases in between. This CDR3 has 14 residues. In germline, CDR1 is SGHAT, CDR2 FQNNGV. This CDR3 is CASRGWSGSYEQYF. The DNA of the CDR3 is TGTGCCAGCAGGGGGTGGTCTGGCTCCTACGAGCAGTACTTC.

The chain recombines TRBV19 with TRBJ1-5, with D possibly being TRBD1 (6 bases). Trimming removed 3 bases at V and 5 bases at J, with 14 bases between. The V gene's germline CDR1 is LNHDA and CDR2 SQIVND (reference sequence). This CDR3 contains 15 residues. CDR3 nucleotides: TGTGCCAGTAGTATTCAACAGGGAGTGTATCAGCCCCAGCATTTT. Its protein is CASSIQQGVYQPQHF.

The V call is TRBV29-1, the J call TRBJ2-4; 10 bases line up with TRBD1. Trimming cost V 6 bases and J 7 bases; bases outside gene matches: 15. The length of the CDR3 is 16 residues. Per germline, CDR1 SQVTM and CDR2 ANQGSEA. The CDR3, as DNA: TGCAGCGTGCCGGGACAGGGGTCAATCGGTGGGAACATTCAGTACTTC. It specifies CSVPGQGSIGGNIQYF.

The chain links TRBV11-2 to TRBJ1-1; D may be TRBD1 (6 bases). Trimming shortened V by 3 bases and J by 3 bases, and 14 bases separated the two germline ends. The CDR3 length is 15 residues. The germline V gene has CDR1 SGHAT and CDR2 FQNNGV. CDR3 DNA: TGTGCCAGCAGCTTCTCAGGGACATCGGACACTGAAGCTTTCTTT. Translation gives CASSFSGTSDTEAFF.

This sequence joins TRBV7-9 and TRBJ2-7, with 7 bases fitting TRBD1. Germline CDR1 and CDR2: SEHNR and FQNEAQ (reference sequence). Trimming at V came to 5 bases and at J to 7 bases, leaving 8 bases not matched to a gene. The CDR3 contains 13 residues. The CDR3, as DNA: TGTGCCAGCAGCCCACAGGGGACCGCGGAGCAGTACTTC. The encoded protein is CASSPQGTAEQYF.

CDR3 bases: TGCGCCAGCAGTGAGTCGGGGGCGCGTGGTAGCGAGCAGTACTTC. Translation gives CASSESGARGSEQYF. The chain couples TRBV10-2 to TRBJ2-7; perhaps TRBD1 as D (6 bases). The CDR3 is made up of 15 amino acids. V was cut by 0 bases and J by 6 bases, with 15 bases left in between. Per germline, CDR1 WSHSY and CDR2 SAAADI.

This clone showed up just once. The CDR3 loop reads CASSYRLTYEQYF. In nucleotides, the CDR3 is TGTGCCAGCAGTTACAGGCTAACGTACGAGCAGTACTTC. The chain recombines TRBV6-5 with TRBJ2-7; D unclear. The CDR3 sequence is 13 residues long. The ends were cut back, 2 bases at V and 4 bases at J, with 9 bases in the middle. Germline values: CDR1 MNHEY, CDR2 SVGAGI.

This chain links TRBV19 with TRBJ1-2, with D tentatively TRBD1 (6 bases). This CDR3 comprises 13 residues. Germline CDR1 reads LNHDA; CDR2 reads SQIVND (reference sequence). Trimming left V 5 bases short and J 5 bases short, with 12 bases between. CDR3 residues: CASSYGTTYGYTF. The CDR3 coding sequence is TGTGCCAGTAGTTACGGGACAACTTATGGCTACACCTTC. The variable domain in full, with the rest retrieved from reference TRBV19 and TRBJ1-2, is DGGITQSPKYLFRKEGQNVTLSCEQNLNHDAMYWYRQDPGQGLRLIYYSQIVNDFQKGDIAEGYSVSREKKESFPLTVTSAQKNPTAFYLCASSYGTTYGYTFGSGTRLTVV.

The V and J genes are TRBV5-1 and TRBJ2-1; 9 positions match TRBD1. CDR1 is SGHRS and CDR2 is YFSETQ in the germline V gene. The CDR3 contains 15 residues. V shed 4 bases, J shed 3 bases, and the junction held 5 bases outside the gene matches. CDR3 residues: CASSAGQGLYNEQFF. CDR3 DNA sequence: TGCGCCAGCAGCGCGGGACAGGGCCTCTACAATGAGCAGTTCTTC.

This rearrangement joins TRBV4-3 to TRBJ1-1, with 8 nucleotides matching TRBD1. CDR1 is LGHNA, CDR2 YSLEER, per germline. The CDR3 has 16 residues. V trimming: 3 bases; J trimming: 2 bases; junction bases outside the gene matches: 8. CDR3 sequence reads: CASSQRQGAGNTEAFF. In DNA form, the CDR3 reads TGCGCCAGCAGCCAGAGGCAGGGGGCTGGAAACACTGAAGCTTTCTTT.

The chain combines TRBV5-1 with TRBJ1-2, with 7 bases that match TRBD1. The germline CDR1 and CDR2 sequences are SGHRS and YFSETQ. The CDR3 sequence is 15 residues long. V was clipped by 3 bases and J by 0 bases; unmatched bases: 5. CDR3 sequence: CASSWGTETNYGYTF. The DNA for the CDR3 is TGCGCCAGCAGCTGGGGGACAGAAACTAACTATGGCTACACCTTC.

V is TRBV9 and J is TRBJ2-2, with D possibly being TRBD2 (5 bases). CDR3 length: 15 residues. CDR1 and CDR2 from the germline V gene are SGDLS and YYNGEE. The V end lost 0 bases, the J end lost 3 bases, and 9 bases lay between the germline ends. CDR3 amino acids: CASSVESGYTGELFF. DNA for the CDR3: TGTGCCAGCAGCGTAGAGTCGGGATACACCGGGGAGCTGTTTTTT.

The DNA for the CDR3 is TGCAGCGCCCATAAAGGGGATGGCTACACCTTC. As protein: CSAHKGDGYTF. The chain is built from TRBV29-1 and TRBJ1-2; tentative D call: TRBD1 (5 bases). Deletions cut 7 bases from V and 6 bases from J, with 12 bases between. Per germline, CDR1 SQVTM and CDR2 ANQGSEA. This CDR3 is built from 11 residues.

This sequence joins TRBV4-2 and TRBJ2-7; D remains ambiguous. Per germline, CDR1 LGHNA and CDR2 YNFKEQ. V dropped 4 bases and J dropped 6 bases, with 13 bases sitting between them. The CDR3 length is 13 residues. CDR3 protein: CASSLNRGREQYF. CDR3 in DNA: TGTGCCAGCAGCCTAAACAGAGGACGCGAGCAGTACTTC.

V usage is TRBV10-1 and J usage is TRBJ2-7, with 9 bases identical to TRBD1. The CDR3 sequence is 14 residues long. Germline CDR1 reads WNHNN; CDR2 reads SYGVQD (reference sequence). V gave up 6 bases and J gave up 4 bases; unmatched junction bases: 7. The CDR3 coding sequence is TGCGCCAGCAGCTCCGGGACAGGGCTTTACGAGCAGTACTTC. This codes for CASSSGTGLYEQYF.

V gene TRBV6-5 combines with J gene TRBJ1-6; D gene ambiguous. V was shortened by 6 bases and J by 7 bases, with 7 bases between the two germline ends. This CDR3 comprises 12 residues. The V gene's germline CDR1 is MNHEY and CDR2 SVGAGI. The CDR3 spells CASRETNSPLHF. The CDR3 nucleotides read TGTGCCAGCAGGGAGACGAATTCACCCCTCCACTTT.

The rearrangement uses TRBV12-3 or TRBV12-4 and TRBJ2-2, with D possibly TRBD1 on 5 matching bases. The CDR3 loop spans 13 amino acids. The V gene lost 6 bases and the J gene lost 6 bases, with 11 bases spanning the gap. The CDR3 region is CASSLGDPGELFF. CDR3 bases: TGTGCCAGCAGCCTAGGGGATCCCGGGGAGCTGTTTTTT.

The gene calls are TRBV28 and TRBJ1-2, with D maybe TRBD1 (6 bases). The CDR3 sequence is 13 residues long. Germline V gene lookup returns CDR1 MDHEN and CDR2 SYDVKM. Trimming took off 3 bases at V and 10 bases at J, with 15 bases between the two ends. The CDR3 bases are TGTGCCAGCAGTTTGGACAGAGCGGCGGACTACACCTTC. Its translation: CASSLDRAADYTF.

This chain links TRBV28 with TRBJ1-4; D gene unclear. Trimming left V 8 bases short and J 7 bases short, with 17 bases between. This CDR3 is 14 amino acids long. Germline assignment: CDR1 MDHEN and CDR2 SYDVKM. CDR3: CASRVSLGSEKLFF. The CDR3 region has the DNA TGTGCCAGCCGGGTCTCCTTAGGGAGTGAAAAACTGTTTTTT.

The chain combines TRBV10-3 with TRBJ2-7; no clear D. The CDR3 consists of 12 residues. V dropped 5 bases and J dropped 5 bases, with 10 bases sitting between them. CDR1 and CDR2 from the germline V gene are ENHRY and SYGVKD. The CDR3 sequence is CAISILSDEQYF. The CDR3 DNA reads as TGTGCCATCAGTATCCTCTCGGACGAGCAGTACTTC.

The CDR3 DNA reads as TGTGCCTGGAGAGCCTTTATGAACACTGAAGCTTTCTTT. Its protein product is CAWRAFMNTEAFF. V is TRBV30 and J is TRBJ1-1; no definite D call. Germline V gives CDR1 GTSNPN, CDR2 SVGIG (reference sequence). V was cut by 3 bases and J by 0 bases, with 8 bases left in between. The CDR3 is 13 residues long.

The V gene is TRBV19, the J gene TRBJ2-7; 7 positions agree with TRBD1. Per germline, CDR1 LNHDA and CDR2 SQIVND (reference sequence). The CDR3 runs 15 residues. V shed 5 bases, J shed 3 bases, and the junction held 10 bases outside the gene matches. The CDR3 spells CASSVQGRGDYEQYF. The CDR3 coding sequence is TGTGCCAGTAGTGTACAGGGGAGAGGTGACTACGAGCAGTACTTC. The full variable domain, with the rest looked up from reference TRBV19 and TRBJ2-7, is DGGITQSPKYLFRKEGQNVTLSCEQNLNHDAMYWYRQDPGQGLRLIYYSQIVNDFQKGDIAEGYSVSREKKESFPLTVTSAQKNPTAFYLCASSVQGRGDYEQYFGPGTRLTVT.

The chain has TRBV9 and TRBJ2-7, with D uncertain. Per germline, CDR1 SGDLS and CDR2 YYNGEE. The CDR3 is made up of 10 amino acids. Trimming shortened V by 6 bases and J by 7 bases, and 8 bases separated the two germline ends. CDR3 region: CASTRREQYF. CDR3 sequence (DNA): TGTGCCAGCACGCGTAGGGAGCAGTACTTC.

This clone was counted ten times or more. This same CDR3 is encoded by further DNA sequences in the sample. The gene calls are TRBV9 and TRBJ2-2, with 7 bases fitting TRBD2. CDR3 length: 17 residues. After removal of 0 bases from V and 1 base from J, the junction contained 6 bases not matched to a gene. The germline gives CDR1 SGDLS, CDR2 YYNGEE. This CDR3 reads CASSVVRTRGNTGELFF. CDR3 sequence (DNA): TGTGCCAGCAGCGTAGTCAGGACTAGGGGGAACACCGGGGAGCTGTTTTTT.